This TCR beta chain was sequenced during a study of cytomegalovirus exposure and HLA in healthy donors. 13 Jbeta primers and 60 Vbeta primers were used for the PCR. The data were produced by immunoSEQ multiplex PCR, yet TCRdb's version contains in-frame clones alone and is incomplete. The sample includes under 150,000 clones. This CDR3 spans 13 amino acids. From germline, CDR1 is LGHNA and CDR2 YSLEER. The V and J ends lost 0 bases and 0 bases respectively, with 3 bases between them. Broader study findings: Several top significant clusters appeared, in a later analysis, to be linked to common viral pathogens.

Regarding this clone: What it recognizes is unknown.

The chain couples TRBV4-3 to TRBJ2-7; no clear D. The receptor was isolated from a woman between 40 and 55 years old in good health and CMV-seronegative. The sequencing sample was made of PBMCs. The CDR3 is CASSQDFSYEQYF. As DNA, the CDR3 is TGCGCCAGCAGCCAAGACTTCTCCTACGAGCAGTACTTC.